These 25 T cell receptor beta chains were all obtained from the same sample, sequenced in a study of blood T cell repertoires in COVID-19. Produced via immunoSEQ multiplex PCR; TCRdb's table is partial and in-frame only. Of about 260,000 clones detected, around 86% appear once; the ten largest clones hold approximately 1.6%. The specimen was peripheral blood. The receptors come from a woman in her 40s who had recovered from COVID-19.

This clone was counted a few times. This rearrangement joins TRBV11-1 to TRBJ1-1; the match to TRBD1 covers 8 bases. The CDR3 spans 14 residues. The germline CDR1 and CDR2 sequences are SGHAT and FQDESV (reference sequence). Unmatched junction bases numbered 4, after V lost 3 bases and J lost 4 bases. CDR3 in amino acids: CASSFDRGSTEAFF. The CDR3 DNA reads TGTGCCAGCAGCTTCGACAGGGGAAGCACTGAAGCTTTCTTT.

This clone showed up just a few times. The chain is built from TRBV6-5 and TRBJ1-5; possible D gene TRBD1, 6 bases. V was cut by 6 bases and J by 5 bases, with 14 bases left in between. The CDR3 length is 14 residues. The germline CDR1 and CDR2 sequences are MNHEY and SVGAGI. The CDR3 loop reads CASRHRVFHQPQHF. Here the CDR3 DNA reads TGTGCCAGCAGACACAGGGTGTTTCATCAGCCCCAGCATTTT.

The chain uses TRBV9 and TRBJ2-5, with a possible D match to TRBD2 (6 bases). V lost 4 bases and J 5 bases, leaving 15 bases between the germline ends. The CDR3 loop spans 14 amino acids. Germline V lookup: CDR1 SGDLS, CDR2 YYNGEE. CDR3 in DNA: TGTGCCAGCAGCCCCGGGGGTGGGGGTGAGACCCAGTACTTC. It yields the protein CASSPGGGGETQYF.

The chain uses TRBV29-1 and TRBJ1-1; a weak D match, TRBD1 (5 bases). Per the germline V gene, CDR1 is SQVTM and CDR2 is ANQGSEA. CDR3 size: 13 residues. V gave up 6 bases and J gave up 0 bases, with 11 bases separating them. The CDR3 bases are TGCAGCGTCGGGGGTTACGTGAACACTGAAGCTTTCTTT. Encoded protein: CSVGGYVNTEAFF. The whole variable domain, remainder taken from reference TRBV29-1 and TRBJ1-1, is SAVISQKPSRDICQRGTSLTIQCQVDSQVTMMFWYRQQPGQSLTLIATANQGSEATYESGFVIDKFPISRPNLTFSTLTVSNMSPEDSSIYLCSVGGYVNTEAFFGQGTRLTVV.

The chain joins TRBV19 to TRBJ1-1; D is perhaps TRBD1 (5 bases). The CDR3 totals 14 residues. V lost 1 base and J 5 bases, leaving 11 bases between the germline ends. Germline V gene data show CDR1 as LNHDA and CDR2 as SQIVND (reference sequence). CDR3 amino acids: CASSIAGPGTEAFF. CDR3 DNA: TGTGCCAGTAGTATAGCAGGCCCAGGGACTGAAGCTTTCTTT.

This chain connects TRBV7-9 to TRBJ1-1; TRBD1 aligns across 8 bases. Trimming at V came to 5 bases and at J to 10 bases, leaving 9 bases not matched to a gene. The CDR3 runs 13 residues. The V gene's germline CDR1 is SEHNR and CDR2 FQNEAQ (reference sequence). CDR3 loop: CASSPEDRVRAFF. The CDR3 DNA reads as TGTGCCAGCAGCCCAGAGGACAGGGTTCGAGCTTTCTTT.

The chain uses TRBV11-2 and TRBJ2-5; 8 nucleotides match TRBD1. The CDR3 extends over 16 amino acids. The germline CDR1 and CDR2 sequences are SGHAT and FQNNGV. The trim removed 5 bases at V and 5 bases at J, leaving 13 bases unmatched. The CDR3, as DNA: TGTGCCAGCAGCCCTTCGTGGGCAGGGGGCACGGAGACCCAGTACTTC. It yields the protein CASSPSWAGGTETQYF.

The chain's CDR3 is CALSPLTYEQYF. CDR3 sequence (DNA): TGTGCCTTATCCCCCTTAACCTACGAGCAGTACTTC. This chain joins TRBV6-5 and TRBJ2-7; D unclear. Germline V lookup: CDR1 MNHEY, CDR2 SVGAGI. This CDR3 is built from 12 residues. The ends were cut back, 11 bases at V and 2 bases at J, with 13 bases in the middle.

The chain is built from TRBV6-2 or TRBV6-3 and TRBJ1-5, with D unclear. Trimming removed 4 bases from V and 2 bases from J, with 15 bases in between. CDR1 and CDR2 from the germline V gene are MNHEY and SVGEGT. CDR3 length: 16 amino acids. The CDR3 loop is CASSSPPLGRNQPQHF. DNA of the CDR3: TGTGCCAGCAGTTCCCCCCCGCTGGGCCGCAATCAGCCCCAGCATTTT.

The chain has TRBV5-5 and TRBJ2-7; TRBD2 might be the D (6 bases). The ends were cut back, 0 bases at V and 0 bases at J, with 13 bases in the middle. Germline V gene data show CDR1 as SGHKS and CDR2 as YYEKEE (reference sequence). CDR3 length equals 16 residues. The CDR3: CASSLVRLVVSYEQYF. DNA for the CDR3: TGTGCCAGCAGCTTGGTTCGACTAGTCGTCTCCTACGAGCAGTACTTC.

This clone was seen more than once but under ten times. CDR3 in amino acids: CASSRRAGGLPQHF. In nucleotides, the CDR3 is TGCGCCAGCAGCCGGAGGGCAGGGGGGTTGCCCCAGCATTTT. This chain links TRBV4-3 with TRBJ1-5, with 7 bases aligning to TRBD1. This CDR3 has 14 residues. CDR1 and CDR2 from the germline V gene are LGHNA and YSLEER. V trimming: 4 bases; J trimming: 9 bases; junction bases outside the gene matches: 9.

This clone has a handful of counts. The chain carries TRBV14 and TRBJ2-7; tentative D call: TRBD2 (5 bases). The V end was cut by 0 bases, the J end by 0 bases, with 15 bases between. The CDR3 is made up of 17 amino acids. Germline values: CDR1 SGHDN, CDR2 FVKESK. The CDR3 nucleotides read TGTGCCAGCAGCCAAGATAAATCCCCGGGATACTCCTACGAGCAGTACTTC. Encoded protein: CASSQDKSPGYSYEQYF. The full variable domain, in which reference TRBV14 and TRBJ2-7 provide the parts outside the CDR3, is EAGVTQFPSHSVIEKGQTVTLRCDPISGHDNLYWYRRVMGKEIKFLLHFVKESKQDESGMPNNRFLAERTGGTYSTLKVQPAELEDSGVYFCASSQDKSPGYSYEQYFGPGTRLTVT.

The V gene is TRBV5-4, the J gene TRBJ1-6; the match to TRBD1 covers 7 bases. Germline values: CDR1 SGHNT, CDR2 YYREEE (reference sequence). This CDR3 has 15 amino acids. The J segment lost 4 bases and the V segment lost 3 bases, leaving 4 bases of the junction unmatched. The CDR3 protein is CASSSDRLYNSPLHF. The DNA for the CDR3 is TGTGCCAGCAGCTCGGACAGGCTGTATAATTCACCCCTCCACTTT.

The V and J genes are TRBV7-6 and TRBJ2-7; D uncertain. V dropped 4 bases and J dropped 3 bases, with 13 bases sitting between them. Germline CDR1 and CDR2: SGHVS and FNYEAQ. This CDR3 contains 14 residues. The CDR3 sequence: CASSSTPSIYEQYF. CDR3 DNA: TGTGCCAGCAGCTCTACCCCCTCAATCTACGAGCAGTACTTC.

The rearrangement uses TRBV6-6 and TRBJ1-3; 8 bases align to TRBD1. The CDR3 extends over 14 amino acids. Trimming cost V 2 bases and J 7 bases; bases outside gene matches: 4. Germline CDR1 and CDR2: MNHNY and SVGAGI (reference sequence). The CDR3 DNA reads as TGTGCCAGCAGTTACGGTGCAGGGGGCAACACCATATATTTT. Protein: CASSYGAGGNTIYF.

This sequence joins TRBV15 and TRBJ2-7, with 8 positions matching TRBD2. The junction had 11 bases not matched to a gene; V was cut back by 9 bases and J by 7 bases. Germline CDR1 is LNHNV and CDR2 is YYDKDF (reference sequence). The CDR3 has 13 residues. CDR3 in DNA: TGTGCCACGGGGGTGGAGCGGGGGAGGGAGCAGTACTTC. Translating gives CATGVERGREQYF.

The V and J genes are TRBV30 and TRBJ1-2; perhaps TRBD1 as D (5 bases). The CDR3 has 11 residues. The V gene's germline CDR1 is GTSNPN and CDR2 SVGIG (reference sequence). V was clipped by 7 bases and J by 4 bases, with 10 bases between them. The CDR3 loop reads CASDSSYGYTF. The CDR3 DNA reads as TGTGCCTCCGACAGTTCCTATGGCTACACCTTC.

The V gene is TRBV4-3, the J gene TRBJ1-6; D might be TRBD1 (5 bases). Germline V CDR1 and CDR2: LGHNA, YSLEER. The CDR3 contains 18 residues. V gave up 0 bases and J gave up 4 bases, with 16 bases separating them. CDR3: CASSQDGVDTEYNSPLHF. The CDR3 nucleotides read TGCGCCAGCAGCCAAGACGGTGTGGACACGGAGTATAATTCACCCCTCCACTTT.

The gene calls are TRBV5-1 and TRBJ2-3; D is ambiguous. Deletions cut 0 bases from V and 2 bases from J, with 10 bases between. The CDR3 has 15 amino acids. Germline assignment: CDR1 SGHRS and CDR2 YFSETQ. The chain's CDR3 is CASSLGAAITDTQYF. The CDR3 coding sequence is TGCGCCAGCAGCTTGGGGGCCGCAATCACAGATACGCAGTATTTT.

In nucleotides, the CDR3 is TGCGCCAGCAGCCCCTTACCGGGACAGGGGGCAGAGACCCAGTACTTC. The encoded protein is CASSPLPGQGAETQYF. The genes are TRBV4-1 and TRBJ2-5, with 12 bases fitting TRBD1. The ends lost 4 bases at V and 4 bases at J; junction bases unmatched: 7. This CDR3 is built from 16 residues. The germline V gene encodes CDR1 MGHRA and CDR2 YSYEKL.

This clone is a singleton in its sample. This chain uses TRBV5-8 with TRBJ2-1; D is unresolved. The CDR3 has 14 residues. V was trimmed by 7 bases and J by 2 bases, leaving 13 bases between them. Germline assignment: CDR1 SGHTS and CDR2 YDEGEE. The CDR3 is CASGYSSTYNEQFF. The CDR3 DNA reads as TGTGCCAGCGGTTACAGTTCGACCTACAATGAGCAGTTCTTC.

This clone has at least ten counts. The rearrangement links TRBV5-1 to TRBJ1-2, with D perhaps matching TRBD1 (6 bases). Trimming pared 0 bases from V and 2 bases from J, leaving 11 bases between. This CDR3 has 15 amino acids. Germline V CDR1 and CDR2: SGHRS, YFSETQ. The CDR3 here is CASSLVTGNNYGYTF. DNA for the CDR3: TGCGCCAGCAGCTTGGTAACAGGGAACAACTATGGCTACACCTTC.

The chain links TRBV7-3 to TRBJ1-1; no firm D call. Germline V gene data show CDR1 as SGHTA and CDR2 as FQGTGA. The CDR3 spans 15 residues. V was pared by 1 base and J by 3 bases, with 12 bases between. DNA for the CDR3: TGTGCCAGCAGCTTAATGGGGAGGAGAGACACTGAAGCTTTCTTT. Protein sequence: CASSLMGRRDTEAFF.

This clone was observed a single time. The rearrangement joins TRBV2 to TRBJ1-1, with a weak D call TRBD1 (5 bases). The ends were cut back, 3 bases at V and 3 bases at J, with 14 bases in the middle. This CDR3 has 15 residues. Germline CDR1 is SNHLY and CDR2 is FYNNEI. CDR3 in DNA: TGTGCCAGCAGTGATCCCACCTCGGGGGACACTGAAGCTTTCTTT. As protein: CASSDPTSGDTEAFF.

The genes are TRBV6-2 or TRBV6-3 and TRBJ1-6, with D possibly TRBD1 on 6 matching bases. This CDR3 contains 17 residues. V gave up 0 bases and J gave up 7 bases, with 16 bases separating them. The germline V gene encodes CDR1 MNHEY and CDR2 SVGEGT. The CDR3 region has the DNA TGTGCCAGCAGTTACTCGATGGCCAGGGGCGGCAATTCACCCCTCCACTTT. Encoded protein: CASSYSMARGGNSPLHF.